A single sample gave rise to the 27 T cell receptor beta chains below, sequenced in a study of blood T cells in healthy people across ages. The authors ran a second PCR of about 6 to 11 cycles using a sample-barcoded 5' primer and a J-beta primer mix. MiXCR was run by TCRdb on the 5' RACE reads, yielding one entry per CDR3 protein. The repertoire has around 800,000 distinct CDR3 sequences, 44% of them found once; the top ten carry around 18%. The sample was blood. The receptors here all came from a man aged 55-75 years in good health.

J is TRBJ2-5 and V is TRBV7-2; D remains unclear. Deletions cut 1 base from V and 11 bases from J, with 17 bases between. Germline CDR1 and CDR2: SGHTA and FQGNSA. There are 14 residues in the CDR3. The CDR3 protein is CASSLEALSYVQYF. The CDR3 bases are TGTGCCAGCAGCTTAGAGGCACTGTCCTACGTGCAGTACTTC.

The rearrangement uses TRBV6-2 or TRBV6-3 and TRBJ2-1; the match to TRBD1 covers 9 bases. TRBJ2-7 explains the end of the DNA better; the J call may be wrong. The germline gives CDR1 MNHEY, CDR2 SVGEGT. The length of the CDR3 is 15 residues. The CDR3, as DNA: TGTGCCAGCAGTGCTCCGGGACAGGGATATCGCGAGCAGTACTTC. Its protein is CASSAPGQGYREQYF.

This clonotype was detected a few times. The rearrangement joins TRBV7-9 to TRBJ2-5; 8 bases are a match to TRBD1. V shed 3 bases and J 2 bases; nucleotides not matched to a gene: 8. Germline-derived CDR1 and CDR2 are SEHNR and FQNEAQ (reference sequence). This CDR3 region has 16 residues. CDR3 in amino acids: CASSFPTGGRQETQYF. The CDR3 DNA reads TGTGCCAGCAGCTTCCCTACAGGGGGGCGGCAAGAGACCCAGTACTTC.

J is TRBJ2-6 and V is TRBV12-3 or TRBV12-4; 7 bases agree with TRBD1. Unmatched junction bases numbered 5, after V lost 6 bases and J lost 3 bases. The CDR3 loop spans 15 amino acids. This chain's CDR3 is CASSRTGRGANVLTF. The CDR3 coding sequence is TGTGCCAGCAGCCGGACAGGTCGTGGGGCCAACGTCCTGACTTTC.

This clonotype has ten or more counts. The gene calls are TRBV25-1 and TRBJ1-2; D is undetermined. CDR1 is MGHDK and CDR2 is SYGVNS in the germline V gene. This CDR3 contains 13 residues. With 1 base removed from V and 4 bases from J, the gap between germline ends came to 7 bases. CDR3 DNA sequence: TGTGCCAGCAGTGAATCATCCCTCTATGGCTACACCTTC. This codes for CASSESSLYGYTF.

This clonotype was counted only a few times. J is TRBJ1-1 and V is TRBV6-5; D uncertain. Germline CDR1 MNHEY, CDR2 SVGAGI. The V and J ends lost 4 bases and 0 bases respectively, with 9 bases between them. This CDR3 has 14 amino acids. The chain's CDR3 is CASSSAELNTEAFF. In DNA form, the CDR3 reads TGTGCCAGCAGTTCCGCCGAACTGAACACTGAAGCTTTCTTT.

The chain couples TRBV27 to TRBJ1-5; D not resolved. The germline gives CDR1 MNHEY, CDR2 SMNVEV (reference sequence). V was pared by 5 bases and J by 3 bases, with 8 bases between. This CDR3 has 13 amino acids. CDR3 region: CASSPLANQPQHF. The DNA for the CDR3 is TGTGCCAGCAGTCCGCTAGCCAATCAGCCCCAGCATTTT.

The chain combines TRBV15 with TRBJ1-5; D unresolved. Germline assignment: CDR1 LNHNV and CDR2 YYDKDF (reference sequence). The CDR3 has 12 residues. Deletions cut 4 bases from V and 9 bases from J, with 10 bases between. CDR3 sequence reads: CATSTPGVPQHF. For the CDR3, the DNA is TGTGCCACCAGCACTCCCGGGGTGCCCCAGCATTTT.

V is TRBV4-2 and J is TRBJ2-7; weak D call: TRBD2 (5 bases). V lost 0 bases and J lost 9, with 15 bases in between. The CDR3 sequence is 14 residues long. Germline V gene lookup returns CDR1 LGHNA and CDR2 YNFKEQ. The CDR3 DNA is TGTGCCAGCAGCCAAGACGGCAAAATTAGCGTGCAGTACTTC. It codes for CASSQDGKISVQYF.

The rearrangement links TRBV30 to TRBJ2-1, with D uncertain. V was cut by 3 bases and J by 3 bases, with 3 bases left in between. Germline assignment: CDR1 GTSNPN and CDR2 SVGIG (reference sequence). This CDR3 comprises 11 residues. The CDR3 sequence: CAWRDYNEQFF. CDR3 in DNA: TGTGCCTGGAGGGACTACAATGAGCAGTTCTTC.

DNA for the CDR3: TGTGCCAGCAGCACTAGGGACAGGTTCCAAGAGACCCAGTACTTC. Protein product: CASSTRDRFQETQYF. The rearrangement uses TRBV9 and TRBJ2-5; 8 bases line up with TRBD1. The CDR3 consists of 15 residues. With V trimmed by 4 bases and J by 1 base, 6 bases remained unmatched. Germline CDR1 is SGDLS and CDR2 is YYNGEE.

The rearrangement joins TRBV6-5 to TRBJ2-5, with D tentatively TRBD1 (6 bases). With the DNA end fitting TRBJ2-7 better, the J assignment may be wrong. The CDR3 runs to 15 residues. Germline-derived CDR1 and CDR2 are MNHEY and SVGAGI. CDR3 DNA: TGTGCCAGCAGTTATTCAGGACAGTACCACTACGAGCAGTACTTC. It is translated as CASSYSGQYHYEQYF.

The rearrangement joins TRBV30 to TRBJ2-7, with a tentative D call TRBD1 (6 bases). CDR3 length equals 15 residues. In germline, CDR1 is GTSNPN, CDR2 SVGIG (reference sequence). Trimming pared 0 bases from V and 0 bases from J, leaving 12 bases between. The DNA for the CDR3 is TGTGCCTGGAGTGTACAGGTGGGGGCCTCCTACGAGCAGTACTTC. Protein sequence: CAWSVQVGASYEQYF.

V and J are TRBV24-1 and TRBJ2-3; a weak D match, TRBD1 (5 bases). Germline CDR1 is KGHDR and CDR2 is SFDVKD. The CDR3 loop spans 16 amino acids. V lost 4 bases, J lost 0 bases, and 13 bases lay in between. In nucleotides, the CDR3 is TGTGCCACCAGTGACCGGACAACTCTCAGCACAGATACGCAGTATTTT. Its protein is CATSDRTTLSTDTQYF.

This clonotype was seen only a few times. The chain is built from TRBV6-5 and TRBJ2-7; 7 bases are shared with TRBD2. The CDR3 has 17 residues. The junction had 12 bases not matched to a gene; V was cut back by 2 bases and J by 2 bases. Per germline, CDR1 MNHEY and CDR2 SVGAGI. The CDR3 DNA sequence: TGTGCCAGCAGTTACCTTATCGGGGAGGGCGAAACCTACGAGCAGTACTTC. It yields the protein CASSYLIGEGETYEQYF.

The rearrangement joins TRBV6-5 to TRBJ2-2; D is uncertain. Germline V CDR1 and CDR2: MNHEY, SVGAGI. CDR3 length: 17 residues. V was shortened by 0 bases and J by 2 bases, with 13 bases between the two germline ends. CDR3 DNA sequence: TGTGCCAGCAGTTACTCGATTTCGAGAGAAAACACCGGGGAGCTGTTTTTT. Translated, it gives CASSYSISRENTGELFF.

This clonotype has more than one count but fewer than ten. This chain links TRBV11-1 with TRBJ2-7; 7 bases line up with TRBD1. Germline V gene sequence: CDR1 SGHAT, CDR2 FQDESV (reference sequence). V trimming: 4 bases; J trimming: 3 bases; junction bases outside the gene matches: 15. The CDR3 consists of 17 residues. The CDR3 nucleotides read TGTGCCAGCAGCTCCCGACCCCCCCGGGACAGAGTCTACGAGCAGTACTTC. Encoded protein: CASSSRPPRDRVYEQYF.

This clonotype occurred a few times. The chain uses TRBV7-2 and TRBJ1-4; 9 bases agree with TRBD1. Germline CDR1 is SGHTA and CDR2 is FQGNSA. The CDR3 contains 15 residues. V dropped 3 bases and J dropped 7; count of bases not matched to a gene: 6. CDR3 nucleotides: TGTGCCAGCAGCTTCGACAGGGGGTCGTTTGAAAAACTGTTTTTT. Its protein is CASSFDRGSFEKLFF.

The chain carries TRBV5-1 and TRBJ1-1, with D unclear. Germline values: CDR1 SGHRS, CDR2 YFSETQ. Trimming left V 0 bases short and J 1 base short, with 10 bases between. CDR3 length: 15 residues. The CDR3 sequence is CASSLDGLGNTEAFF. Here the CDR3 DNA reads TGCGCCAGCAGCTTGGATGGCCTGGGGAACACTGAAGCTTTCTTT.

Points on this clonotype: A much larger clone differs by one base, so this may be a read error. This chain links TRBV20-1 with TRBJ2-7; weak D call: TRBD1 (5 bases). The CDR3 loop spans 14 amino acids. Germline values: CDR1 DFQATT, CDR2 SNEGSKA (reference sequence). V shed 3 bases and J shed 7 bases, with 19 bases lying between them. The CDR3 bases are TGCAGTGCTAGGACAGTTCCCGGGCATAGTGAGCAGTACTTC. It codes for CSARTVPGHSEQYF.

The CDR3 sequence: CASSRTGQGLTGELFF. CDR3 DNA sequence: TGTGCCAGCAGTAGAACCGGACAGGGTCTCACCGGGGAGCTGTTTTTT. The chain employs TRBV7-3 and TRBJ2-2; 8 bases are shared with TRBD1. Germline loops: CDR1 SGHTA, CDR2 FQGTGA. This CDR3 is built from 16 residues. The V and J ends lost 6 bases and 4 bases, in that order; junction bases with no gene match: 10.

This clonotype has more than one count but fewer than ten. This rearrangement joins TRBV4-3 to TRBJ2-7; TRBD1 matches at 11 bases. The V gene's germline CDR1 is LGHNA and CDR2 YSLEER. Trimming removed 0 bases from V and 3 bases from J; junction bases left unmatched: 4. This CDR3 has 16 residues. Written as DNA, the CDR3 is TGCGCCAGCAGCCAAGAAACCGGGACAGGGGGCTACGAGCAGTACTTC. Its protein is CASSQETGTGGYEQYF.

This clonotype was counted only a few times. This sequence joins TRBV11-2 and TRBJ2-1, with D unclear. Trimming took off 1 base at V and 8 bases at J, with 12 bases between the two ends. The CDR3 length is 14 residues. Germline loops: CDR1 SGHAT, CDR2 FQNNGV. CDR3 sequence: CASSLGLPRHEQFF. The CDR3, as DNA: TGTGCCAGCAGCTTAGGGTTACCGAGGCATGAGCAGTTCTTC.

The sample holds a few counts of this clonotype. This chain links TRBV20-1 with TRBJ1-6, with 9 bases fitting TRBD1. The germline V gene encodes CDR1 DFQATT and CDR2 SNEGSKA (reference sequence). This CDR3 is 16 amino acids long. Germline trimming cut 6 bases from V and 10 bases from J; bases unmatched to any gene: 16. The CDR3 nucleotides are TGCAGTGCCCAAGCTAACCCGGGACAGGGTGTATCACCCCTCCACTTT. This gives the protein CSAQANPGQGVSPLHF.

The CDR3 loop is CASSLGDSGEISYEQYF. CDR3 DNA: TGTGCCAGCAGTCTAGGAGACAGCGGGGAGATCTCCTACGAGCAGTACTTC. This sequence joins TRBV28 and TRBJ2-7; 7 bases are shared with TRBD2. V was clipped by 5 bases and J by 0 bases; unmatched bases: 13. From germline, CDR1 is MDHEN and CDR2 SYDVKM. There are 17 residues in the CDR3.

The genes are TRBV18 and TRBJ1-4, with TRBD1 matching over 10 bases. The V gene's germline CDR1 is KGHSH and CDR2 LQKENI. CDR3 length equals 15 residues. Trimming at V came to 6 bases and at J to 8 bases, leaving 9 bases not matched to a gene. The CDR3 DNA follows: TGTGCCAGCTCCCGTCCCGGGACAGGGGAGGAAAAACTGTTTTTT. This codes for CASSRPGTGEEKLFF.

This chain joins TRBV12-3 or TRBV12-4 and TRBJ1-5, with no clear D. The CDR3 extends over 16 amino acids. Deletions cut 6 bases from V and 5 bases from J, with 20 bases between. CDR3 residues: CASSFRGRLLDQPQHF. The DNA of the CDR3 is TGTGCCAGCAGCTTTAGAGGCAGGCTATTGGATCAGCCCCAGCATTTT.